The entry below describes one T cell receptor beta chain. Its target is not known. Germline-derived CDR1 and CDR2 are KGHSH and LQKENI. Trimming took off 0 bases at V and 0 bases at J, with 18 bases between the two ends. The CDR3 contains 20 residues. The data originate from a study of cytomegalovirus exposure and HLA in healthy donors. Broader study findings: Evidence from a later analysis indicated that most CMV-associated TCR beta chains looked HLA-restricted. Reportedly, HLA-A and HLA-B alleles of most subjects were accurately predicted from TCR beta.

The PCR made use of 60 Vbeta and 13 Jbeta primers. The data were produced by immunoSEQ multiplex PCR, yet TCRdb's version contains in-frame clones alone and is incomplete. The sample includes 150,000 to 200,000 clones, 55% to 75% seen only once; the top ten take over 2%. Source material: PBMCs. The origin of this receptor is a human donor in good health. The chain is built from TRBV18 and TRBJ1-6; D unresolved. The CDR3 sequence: CASSPPPRVQKYSYNSPLHF. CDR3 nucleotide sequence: TGTGCCAGCTCACCACCACCGAGGGTTCAGAAATACTCCTATAATTCACCCCTCCACTTT.